These 10 T cell receptor beta chains were sequenced from one sample in a study of blood T cell repertoires in COVID-19. Some clones are missing from TCRdb's copy, which holds only in-frame ones; the method was immunoSEQ multiplex PCR. The sample contains approximately 150,000 clones, around four fifths of which appear only once. Material: peripheral blood. The source of these receptors is a human donor in a cohort sampled during active COVID-19.

This clone has just a few counts. This rearrangement joins TRBV9 to TRBJ1-4, with D uncertain. The ends were cut back, 0 bases at V and 5 bases at J, with 11 bases in the middle. The CDR3 loop spans 15 amino acids. Germline V gives CDR1 SGDLS, CDR2 YYNGEE. CDR3 sequence reads: CASSVGWARNEKLFF. DNA for the CDR3: TGTGCCAGCAGCGTAGGTTGGGCCCGGAATGAAAAACTGTTTTTT.

Only a few counts were recorded for this clone. V is TRBV21-1 and J is TRBJ2-7; the table's TRBD2 call for D was not verified on the DNA. TRBV21-1 is classified as a pseudogene. CDR3 length equals 20 residues. CDR3 loop: CASSNRFYPFGLVSFFEQYF. The CDR3 DNA reads as TGTGCCAGCAGCAATCGGTTTTATCCTTTTGGACTGGTTTCCTTCTTCGAGCAGTACTTC.

This chain connects TRBV10-3 to TRBJ1-6, with 9 bases lining up with TRBD1. Trimming at V came to 6 bases and at J to 5 bases, leaving 5 bases not matched to a gene. Germline V gives CDR1 ENHRY, CDR2 SYGVKD. The CDR3 length is 15 residues. The CDR3 DNA is TGTGCCATCAGACAGGGGGCGGCTGATAATTCACCCCTCCACTTT. Translating gives CAIRQGAADNSPLHF.

This chain links TRBV2 with TRBJ2-7, with 13 nucleotides matching TRBD2. The V and J ends lost 4 bases and 0 bases, in that order; junction bases with no gene match: 6. Germline loops: CDR1 SNHLY, CDR2 FYNNEI. This CDR3 contains 17 residues. The CDR3 sequence: CASSGGLAGFSSYEQYF. CDR3 bases: TGTGCCAGCAGTGGGGGACTAGCGGGGTTTAGCTCCTACGAGCAGTACTTC.

Only one count was recorded for this clone. V usage is TRBV6-5 and J usage is TRBJ2-5; D is perhaps TRBD1 (6 bases). The CDR3 runs to 13 residues. Germline lookup yields CDR1 MNHEY and CDR2 SVGAGI. Trimming removed 6 bases at V and 5 bases at J, with 13 bases between. As DNA, the CDR3 is TGTGCCAGCAGGGAGGACAGTTACGAGACCCAGTACTTC. It encodes CASREDSYETQYF.

The chain combines TRBV30 with TRBJ1-2, with 7 nucleotides matching TRBD1. Trimming cost V 0 bases and J 4 bases; bases outside gene matches: 5. The CDR3 sequence is 14 residues long. Per germline, CDR1 GTSNPN and CDR2 SVGIG (reference sequence). The chain's CDR3 is CAWSVQTGSYGYTF. CDR3 nucleotide sequence: TGTGCCTGGAGTGTTCAGACAGGGAGCTATGGCTACACCTTC.

This chain connects TRBV5-8 to TRBJ2-1; D call uncertain. This CDR3 is built from 11 residues. The germline V and J ends were trimmed by 2 bases and 6 bases, with 3 bases remaining between them. Germline V CDR1 and CDR2: SGHTS, YDEGEE. CDR3 nucleotide sequence: TGTGCCAGCAGCTTACTCAATGAGCAGTTCTTC. Encoded protein: CASSLLNEQFF.

The gene calls are TRBV5-4 and TRBJ2-7; D perhaps matches TRBD2 (5 bases). Germline loops: CDR1 SGHNT, CDR2 YYREEE (reference sequence). V lost 0 bases and J lost 3, with 13 bases in between. This CDR3 is 15 amino acids long. CDR3 sequence: CASSLDSDLIYEQYF. CDR3 DNA sequence: TGTGCCAGCAGCTTGGACTCGGACTTGATCTACGAGCAGTACTTC. Full variable domain (rest looked up from reference TRBV5-4 and TRBJ2-7): ETGVTQSPTHLIKTRGQQVTLRCSSQSGHNTVSWYQQALGQGPQFIFQYYREEENGRGNFPPRFSGLQFPNYSSELNVNALELDDSALYLCASSLDSDLIYEQYFGPGTRLTVT.

The rearrangement links TRBV11-2 to TRBJ1-6; 8 bases are a match to TRBD1. The CDR3 covers 17 residues. CDR1 and CDR2 from the germline V gene are SGHAT and FQNNGV. J was trimmed by 8 bases and V by 5 bases; bases with no gene match: 14. The CDR3, as DNA: TGTGCCAGCAGCGACACGGTAGCGACAGGGGTGGATTCACCCCTCCACTTT. It specifies CASSDTVATGVDSPLHF.

V and J are TRBV7-6 and TRBJ2-7; weak D call: TRBD2 (5 bases). V was shortened by 0 bases and J by 2 bases, with 11 bases between the two germline ends. The V gene's germline CDR1 is SGHVS and CDR2 FNYEAQ. The CDR3 totals 15 residues. This CDR3 reads CASSLASGRTYEQYF. CDR3 sequence (DNA): TGTGCCAGCAGCTTAGCGAGCGGACGGACCTACGAGCAGTACTTC.